The 8 T cell receptor beta chains in this list originate from one sample, sequenced in a study of PD-L1 blockade in urothelial cancer. Sequenced by immunoSEQ multiplex PCR; TCRdb stores in-frame clones only, minus some. The top ten hold about 0.91% of the sample, which has 100,000 or so clones, approximately 90% seen once. The sequencing used PBMCs, collected around atezolizumab (anti-PD-L1) treatment. All receptors derive from a woman of 80 years or more with urothelial cancer.

The genes are TRBV7-8 and TRBJ2-7, with 7 positions matching TRBD2. Germline V gene sequence: CDR1 SGHVS, CDR2 FQNEAQ. This CDR3 comprises 14 residues. With 1 base clipped from V and 3 bases from J, the junction kept 3 bases outside the gene matches. The CDR3 reads CASSLGLANYEQYF. Here the CDR3 DNA reads TGTGCCAGCAGCTTAGGACTAGCCAACTACGAGCAGTACTTC.

The count of this clone is one. The chain carries TRBV11-2 and TRBJ1-4; tentative D call: TRBD1 (5 bases). The CDR3 runs 15 residues. V was cut by 5 bases and J by 1 base, with 11 bases left in between. In germline, CDR1 is SGHAT, CDR2 FQNNGV. CDR3 loop: CASSPRQITNEKLFF. CDR3 bases: TGTGCCAGCAGCCCCAGACAGATAACTAATGAAAAACTGTTTTTT.

This CDR3 reads CACETIANEKLFF. In DNA, the CDR3 is TGTGCCTGCGAGACTATTGCTAATGAAAAACTGTTTTTT. The chain has TRBV30 and TRBJ1-4; D is ambiguous. Germline CDR1 GTSNPN, CDR2 SVGIG (reference sequence). The V end was cut by 6 bases, the J end by 3 bases, with 11 bases between. The CDR3 spans 13 residues.

This clone is a singleton in its sample. This chain links TRBV27 with TRBJ1-2, with no clear D. Germline values: CDR1 MNHEY, CDR2 SMNVEV (reference sequence). The germline V and J ends were trimmed by 6 bases and 4 bases, with 12 bases remaining between them. The CDR3 sequence is 13 residues long. DNA of the CDR3: TGTGCCAGCAGATCGGTAGGGAGCTATGGCTACACCTTC. Amino acid sequence: CASRSVGSYGYTF.

The CDR3 sequence: CASSTVRGVEAFF. CDR3 DNA: TGTGCCAGTAGTACCGTCAGAGGTGTTGAAGCTTTCTTT. V and J are TRBV19 and TRBJ1-1; D remains unclear. Germline CDR1 reads LNHDA; CDR2 reads SQIVND (reference sequence). V lost 4 bases and J lost 7, with 13 bases in between. The CDR3 covers 13 residues.

The chain combines TRBV28 with TRBJ2-3; 8 bases map to TRBD2. The V segment lost 7 bases and the J segment 6 bases; nucleotides outside the gene matches: 15. The CDR3 totals 16 residues. Germline V lookup: CDR1 MDHEN, CDR2 SYDVKM. As DNA, the CDR3 is TGTGCCAGCAAATTTGACCTAAACCGACTAGCGGATACGCAGTATTTT. Translating it yields CASKFDLNRLADTQYF.

The V gene is TRBV19, the J gene TRBJ2-6, with D maybe TRBD2 (5 bases). Germline V CDR1 and CDR2: LNHDA, SQIVND (reference sequence). Trimming pared 6 bases from V and 0 bases from J, leaving 12 bases between. The CDR3 length is 16 residues. The CDR3 is CASRVDSLSGANVLTF. The CDR3 DNA sequence: TGTGCCAGTAGGGTGGACTCTCTCTCTGGGGCCAACGTCCTGACTTTC.

The chain has TRBV7-9 and TRBJ1-3; D remains unclear. Trimming shortened V by 10 bases and J by 0 bases, and 10 bases separated the two germline ends. The CDR3 is made up of 13 amino acids. Germline V CDR1 and CDR2: SEHNR, FQNEAQ (reference sequence). CDR3: CATRVVSGNTIYF. The CDR3 DNA reads as TGTGCCACACGAGTTGTCTCTGGAAACACCATATATTTT.